This T cell receptor (beta chain) stems from a study of CD8 T cells in ankylosing spondylitis. Study observations and caveats: Characteristic of ankylosing spondylitis blood, it appeared, was a TCR beta motif comprising roughly eight highly homologous variants. CD8+ cells made up the disease-linked clones, which were relatively rare in peripheral blood. Reports say disease-linked clones showed up significantly more in matched ankylosing spondylitis synovial fluid.

As the method for making TCR beta libraries, quantitative 5'-RACE with molecular barcodes was used. TCRdb re-derived calls from the 5' RACE reads in MiXCR, one entry per CDR3 protein. This sample has under 950,000 distinct CDR3 sequences, with over 15% found just once. Remarks on this clonotype: Its matching antigen is unknown.

This CDR3 is built from 16 residues. The germline gives CDR1 MDHEN, CDR2 SYDVKM. The trim removed 1 base at V and 3 bases at J, leaving 4 bases unmatched. This receptor was identified in a male donor with ankylosing spondylitis. The sequencing input was blood, either unsorted or a sorted T cell fraction (not recorded which). This rearrangement joins TRBV28 to TRBJ2-7; 12 bases agree with TRBD2. The CDR3 sequence is CASSLFGLAGNYEQYF. CDR3 sequence (DNA): TGTGCCAGCAGTTTATTCGGACTAGCGGGGAACTACGAGCAGTACTTC.